This TCR beta chain was observed in a study of cytomegalovirus exposure and HLA in healthy donors. Study-wide background: Earlier, 117 million unique TCR beta sequences were recovered from roughly 180 million T cells by an analysis.

A multiplex PCR was run with 60 Vbeta primers and 13 Jbeta primers. Profiled with immunoSEQ multiplex PCR; TCRdb holds only in-frame clones, not every one. The sample records 90,000 to 100,000 clones, under 85% being singletons. The J segment lost 4 bases and the V segment lost 5 bases, leaving 9 bases of the junction unmatched. The CDR3 spans 16 residues. Per germline, CDR1 MNHEY and CDR2 SMNVEV (reference sequence). Study-wide findings and caveats: Likely technical artifact: a cluster of highly shared sequence variants.

Notes on this clone: The target antigen is unknown.

V usage is TRBV27 and J usage is TRBJ1-5; 9 bases are a match to TRBD1. The sequenced sample was PBMCs. The receptor was isolated from a man aged 40-49 years in good health and CMV-seronegative. CDR3 region: CASSPLWGQGNQPQHF. In DNA form, the CDR3 reads TGTGCCAGCAGTCCCCTTTGGGGACAGGGAAATCAGCCCCAGCATTTT.